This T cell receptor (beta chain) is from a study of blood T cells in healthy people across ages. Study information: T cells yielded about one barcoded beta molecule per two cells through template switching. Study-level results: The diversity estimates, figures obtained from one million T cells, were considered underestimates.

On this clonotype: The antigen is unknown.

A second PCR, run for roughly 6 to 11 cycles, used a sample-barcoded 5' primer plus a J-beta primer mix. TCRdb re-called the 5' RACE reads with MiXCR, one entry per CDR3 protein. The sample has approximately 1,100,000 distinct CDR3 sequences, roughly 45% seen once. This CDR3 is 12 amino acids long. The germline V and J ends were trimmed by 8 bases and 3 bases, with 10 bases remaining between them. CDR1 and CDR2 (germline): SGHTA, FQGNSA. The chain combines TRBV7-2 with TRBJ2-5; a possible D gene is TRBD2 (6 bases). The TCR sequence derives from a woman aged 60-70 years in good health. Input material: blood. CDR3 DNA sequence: TGTGCCAGCGCGACTAGTAAAGAGACCCAGTACTTC. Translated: CASATSKETQYF.